This T cell receptor (beta chain) is from a study of graft-versus-host responses after intestinal transplantation. Study context: Transplant types were multivisceral, liver-intestinal, or isolated intestinal. Study findings and constraints: Declining HvG levels early post-transplant were linked to peak circulating GvH clone levels.

Data came from immunoSEQ multiplex PCR; TCRdb stores just in-frame clones and leaves some out. The sample has 100,000 or so clones, 92% seen once. This CDR3 region has 19 residues. The ends lost 0 bases at V and 5 bases at J; junction bases unmatched: 17. Looked up from germline, CDR1 is SGHAT and CDR2 is FQNNGV. A word on this clone: As yet, its antigen is unknown.

The origin of this receptor is a human donor who received an intestinal transplant. The V call is TRBV11-2, the J call TRBJ2-5; 8 nucleotides align to TRBD2. The sequences come from unstimulated CD4+ T cells sorted from spleen or lymph node cells, collected before intestinal transplant. The CDR3 sequence is CASSLDTVGKRERLETQYF. CDR3 in DNA: TGTGCCAGCAGCTTAGATACCGTTGGGAAGCGGGAGAGGTTGGAGACCCAGTACTTC.